This T cell receptor beta chain was identified during a study of cytomegalovirus exposure and HLA in healthy donors. Trimming took 5 bases from V and 2 from J; bases not matched to a gene: 8. The V gene's germline CDR1 is SGHTA and CDR2 FQGNSA. The CDR3 contains 15 residues. PCR used 60 Vbeta primers and 13 Jbeta primers. Sequencing was performed with immunoSEQ multiplex PCR; in TCRdb, only in-frame clones are kept and a portion is missing. The sample has about 160,000 clones, roughly 80% seen once. In this sample, this clone turned up a few times. This chain uses TRBV7-2 with TRBJ2-7, with 8 bases lining up with TRBD2. Specimen: PBMCs. This receptor was identified in a woman between 50 and 59 years old in good health and CMV-seronegative. In nucleotides, the CDR3 is TGTGCCAGCAGCCTAAACGGAGCGGGGGCCTACGAGCAGTACTTC. Translation: CASSLNGAGAYEQYF.